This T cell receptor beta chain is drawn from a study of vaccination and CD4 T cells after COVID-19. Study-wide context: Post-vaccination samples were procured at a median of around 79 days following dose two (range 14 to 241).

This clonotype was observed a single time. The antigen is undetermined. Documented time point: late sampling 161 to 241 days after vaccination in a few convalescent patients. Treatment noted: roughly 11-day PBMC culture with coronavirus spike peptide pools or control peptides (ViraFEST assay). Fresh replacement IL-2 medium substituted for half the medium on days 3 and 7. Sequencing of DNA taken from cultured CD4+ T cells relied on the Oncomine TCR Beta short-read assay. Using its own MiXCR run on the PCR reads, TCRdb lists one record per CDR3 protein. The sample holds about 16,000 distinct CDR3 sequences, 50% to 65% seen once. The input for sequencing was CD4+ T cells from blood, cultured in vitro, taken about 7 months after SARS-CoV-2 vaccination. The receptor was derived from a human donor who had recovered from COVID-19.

CDR3 coding DNA: TGTGCCACCAGTGATTCCGGGACAGAAGGAGAGACCCAGTACTTC. Its protein is CATSDSGTEGETQYF. The genes are TRBV24-1 and TRBJ2-5; 7 nucleotides line up with TRBD1. The germline V gene has CDR1 KGHDR and CDR2 SFDVKD. With 2 bases clipped from V and 4 bases from J, the junction kept 6 bases outside the gene matches. The CDR3 extends over 15 amino acids.